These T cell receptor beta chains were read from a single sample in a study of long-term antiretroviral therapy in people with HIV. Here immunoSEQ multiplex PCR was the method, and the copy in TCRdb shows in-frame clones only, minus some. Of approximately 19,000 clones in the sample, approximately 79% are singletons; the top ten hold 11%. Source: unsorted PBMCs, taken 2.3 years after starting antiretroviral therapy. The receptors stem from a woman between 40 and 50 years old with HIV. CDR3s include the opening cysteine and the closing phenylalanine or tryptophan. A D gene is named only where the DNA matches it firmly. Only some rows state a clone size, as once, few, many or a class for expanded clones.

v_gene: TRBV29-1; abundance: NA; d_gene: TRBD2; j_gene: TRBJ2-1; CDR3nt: TGCAGCGTTGTCCCTAGCGGGCGGAATGAGCAGTTCTTC; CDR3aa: CSVVPSGRNEQFF
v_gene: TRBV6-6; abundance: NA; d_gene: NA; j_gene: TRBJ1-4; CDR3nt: TGTGCCAGCAGTTTCCCACAGGAAAGGGAAAAACTGTTTTTT; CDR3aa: CASSFPQEREKLFF
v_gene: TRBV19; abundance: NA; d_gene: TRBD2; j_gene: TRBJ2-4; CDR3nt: TGTGCCAGTAATCCACGGACTAGCGGGGACCTAGCCAAAAACATTCAGTACTTC; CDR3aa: CASNPRTSGDLAKNIQYF
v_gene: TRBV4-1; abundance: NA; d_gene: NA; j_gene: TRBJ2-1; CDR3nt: TGCGCCAGCAGCCAAGATAGTCAATCCGGTGAGCAGTTCTTC; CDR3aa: CASSQDSQSGEQFF
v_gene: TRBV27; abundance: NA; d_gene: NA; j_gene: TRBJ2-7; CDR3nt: TGTGCCAGCAGTTCCGCGACCGGGACCTACGAGCAGTACTTC; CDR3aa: CASSSATGTYEQYF
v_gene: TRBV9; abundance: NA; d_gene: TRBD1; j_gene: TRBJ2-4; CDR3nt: TGTGCCAGCAGCGTAGACCCCCCGGGACAGGGTAAAAACATTCAGTACTTC; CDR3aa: CASSVDPPGQGKNIQYF
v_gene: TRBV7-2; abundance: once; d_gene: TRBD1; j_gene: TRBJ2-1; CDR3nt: TGTGCCAGCAGTCCTTCCGGGACAGGGGGTAGAAATGAGCAGTTCTTC; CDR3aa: CASSPSGTGGRNEQFF
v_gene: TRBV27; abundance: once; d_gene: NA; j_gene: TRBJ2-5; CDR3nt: TGTGCCAGCAGTTTATGGGGGGGCAACATAGGGTCAAAAGAGACCCAGTACTTC; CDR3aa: CASSLWGGNIGSKETQYF
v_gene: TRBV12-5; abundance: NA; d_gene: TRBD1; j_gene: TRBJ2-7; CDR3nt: TGTGCTAGTGGTTTGTCTCCGGGACAGAGCTCCTACGAGCAGTACTTC; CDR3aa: CASGLSPGQSSYEQYF
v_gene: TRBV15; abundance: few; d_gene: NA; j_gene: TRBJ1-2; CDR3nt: TGTGCCACCAGCAGAGATTCACAGGGAAGCTATGGCTACACCTTC; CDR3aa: CATSRDSQGSYGYTF
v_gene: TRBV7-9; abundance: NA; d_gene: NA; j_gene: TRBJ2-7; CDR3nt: TGTGCCAGCAGCCCTCGTGAGGGATATGGAATTTCAAGCCCCTACGAGCAGTACTTC; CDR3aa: CASSPREGYGISSPYEQYF
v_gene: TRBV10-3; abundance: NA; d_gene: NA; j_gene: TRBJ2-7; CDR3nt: TGTGCCATCAGTGAGCCGCAATTCGCCACAGGGTCCTACGAGCAGTACTTC; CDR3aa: CAISEPQFATGSYEQYF
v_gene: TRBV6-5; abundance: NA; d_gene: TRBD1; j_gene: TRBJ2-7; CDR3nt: TGTGCCAGCGGGACAGGCCCCTCCTACGAGCAGTACTTC; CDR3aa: CASGTGPSYEQYF
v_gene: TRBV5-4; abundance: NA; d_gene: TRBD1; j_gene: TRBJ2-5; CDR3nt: TGTGCCAGCAGCCGCCAACTAACAGGGGGCCGGGAGACCCAGTACTTC; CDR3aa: CASSRQLTGGRETQYF
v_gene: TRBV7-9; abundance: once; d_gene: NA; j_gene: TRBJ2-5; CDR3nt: TGTGCCAGCAGGGGGTGGCACGAAGAGACCCAGTACTTC; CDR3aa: CASRGWHEETQYF
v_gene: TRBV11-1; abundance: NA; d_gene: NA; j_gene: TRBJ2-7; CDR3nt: TGTGCCAGCAGCCCCCCGGCCTACGAGCAGTACTTC; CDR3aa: CASSPPAYEQYF
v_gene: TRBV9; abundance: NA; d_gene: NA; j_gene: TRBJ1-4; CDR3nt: TGTGCCAGCAGCGGACAGGACTCTAATGAAAAACTGTTTTTT; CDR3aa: CASSGQDSNEKLFF
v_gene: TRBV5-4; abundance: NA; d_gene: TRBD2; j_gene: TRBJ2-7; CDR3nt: TGTGCCAGCAGCTCTCTAGCGGGAGTTTACGAGCAGTACTTC; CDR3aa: CASSSLAGVYEQYF
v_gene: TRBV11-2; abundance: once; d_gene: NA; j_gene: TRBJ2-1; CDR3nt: TGTGCCAGCAGCTTAGTAGGAGGGAGAGCATCAGATGAGCAGTTCTTC; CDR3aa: CASSLVGGRASDEQFF
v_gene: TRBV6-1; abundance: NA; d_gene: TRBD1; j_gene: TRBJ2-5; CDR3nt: TGTGCCAGCAGTGAATTAACGAGGGGGCTAGAGACCCAGTACTTC; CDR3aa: CASSELTRGLETQYF
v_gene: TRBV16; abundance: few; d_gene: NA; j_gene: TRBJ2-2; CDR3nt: TGTGCCAGCAGCCGACCCCGGGACATACGCACCGGGGAGCTGTTTTTT; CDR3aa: CASSRPRDIRTGELFF
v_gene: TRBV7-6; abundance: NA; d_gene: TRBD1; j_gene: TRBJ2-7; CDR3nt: TGTGCCAGCAGCTTCCAGGGACAGGGGGCATTCGACGAGCAGTACTTC; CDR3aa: CASSFQGQGAFDEQYF
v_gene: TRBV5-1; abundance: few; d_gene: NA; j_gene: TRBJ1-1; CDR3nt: TGCGCCAGCAGCTTGAATCGGAACACTGAAGCTTTCTTT; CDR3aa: CASSLNRNTEAFF
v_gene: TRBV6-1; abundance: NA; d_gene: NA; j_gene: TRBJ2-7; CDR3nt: TGTGCCAGCAGTGACAGTACACTGTACTACGAGCAGTACTTC; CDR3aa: CASSDSTLYYEQYF
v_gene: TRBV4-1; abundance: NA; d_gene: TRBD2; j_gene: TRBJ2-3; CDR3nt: TGCGCCAGCAGCTACCCTCAGCGGGAGGGCCCCACAGATACGCAGTATTTT; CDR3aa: CASSYPQREGPTDTQYF
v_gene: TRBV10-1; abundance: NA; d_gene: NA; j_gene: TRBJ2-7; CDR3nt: TGCGCCAGCAGTGACGGATTCTACGAGCAGTACTTC; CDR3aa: CASSDGFYEQYF
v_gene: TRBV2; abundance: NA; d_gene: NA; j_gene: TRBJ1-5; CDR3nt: TGTGCCAGCAGACGGACCCCTGGAATCAATCAGCCCCAGCATTTT; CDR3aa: CASRRTPGINQPQHF
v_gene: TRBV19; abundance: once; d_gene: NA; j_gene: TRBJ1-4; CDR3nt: TGTGCCAGTAGAGCATTGTGGGGGTCTAATGAAAAACTGTTTTTT; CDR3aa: CASRALWGSNEKLFF
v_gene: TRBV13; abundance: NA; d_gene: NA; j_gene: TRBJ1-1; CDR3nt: TGTGCCAGCAGCTTACGGGGTTCGGGGGTGAACACTGAAGCTTTCTTT; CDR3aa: CASSLRGSGVNTEAFF
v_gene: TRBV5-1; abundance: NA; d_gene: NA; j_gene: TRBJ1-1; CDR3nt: TGCGCCAGCAGCCGTAGCGAACAGGGATTTCGGCGAACTGAAGCTTTCTTT; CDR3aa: CASSRSEQGFRRTEAFF
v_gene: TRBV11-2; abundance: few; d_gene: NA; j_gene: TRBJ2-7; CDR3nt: TGTGCCAGCAGCTTAGCTTACTCCTACTACGAGCAGTACTTC; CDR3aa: CASSLAYSYYEQYF
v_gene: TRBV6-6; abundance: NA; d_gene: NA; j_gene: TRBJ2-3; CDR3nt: TGTGCCAGCAGCACGCGAGATACGCAGTATTTT; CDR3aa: CASSTRDTQYF
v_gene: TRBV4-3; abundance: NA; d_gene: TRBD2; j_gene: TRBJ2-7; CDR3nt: TGCGCCAGCAGCGAAGGGGTAGGGAGGGGCCACGAGCAGTACTTC; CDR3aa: CASSEGVGRGHEQYF
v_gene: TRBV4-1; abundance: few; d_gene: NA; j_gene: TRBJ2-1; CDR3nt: TGCGCCAGCAGCCCTGACAGCTACAATGAGCAGTTCTTC; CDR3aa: CASSPDSYNEQFF
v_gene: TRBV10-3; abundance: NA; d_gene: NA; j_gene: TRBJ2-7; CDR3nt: TGTGCCATCAGTGAGGAGCTCACGGGGCCCTGGGCCTACGAGCAGTACTTC; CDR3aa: CAISEELTGPWAYEQYF
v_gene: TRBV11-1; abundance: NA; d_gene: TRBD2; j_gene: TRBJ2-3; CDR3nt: TGTGCCAGCAGCTCCAGGGGACTAGCAGATACGCAGTATTTT; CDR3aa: CASSSRGLADTQYF
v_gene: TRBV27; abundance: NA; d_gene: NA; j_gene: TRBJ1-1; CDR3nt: TGTGCCAGCAGTTCCCGCCGAGGTGAGAACACTGAAGCTTTCTTT; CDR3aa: CASSSRRGENTEAFF
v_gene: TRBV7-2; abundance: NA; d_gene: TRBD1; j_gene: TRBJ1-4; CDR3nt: TGTGCCAGCAGCCAAGACAGGGAGAGTGCTGAAAAACTGTTTTTT; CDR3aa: CASSQDRESAEKLFF
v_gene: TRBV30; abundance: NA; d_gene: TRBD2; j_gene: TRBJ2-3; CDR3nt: TGTGCCTGGAGTGTAAAGTCTCGCGGGGGGTACTCCTCGATCACAGATACGCAGTATTTT; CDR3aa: CAWSVKSRGGYSSITDTQYF
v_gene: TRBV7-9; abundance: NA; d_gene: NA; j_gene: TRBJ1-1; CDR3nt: TGTGCCAGCAGCTTAGGGGTTTCGGGGGGGGCAAGGACTGAAGCTTTCTTT; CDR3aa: CASSLGVSGGARTEAFF
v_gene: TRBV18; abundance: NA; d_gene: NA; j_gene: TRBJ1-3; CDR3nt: TGTGCCAGCTCACAGGGGCCTTTTCGCTCTGGAAACACCATATATTTT; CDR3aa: CASSQGPFRSGNTIYF
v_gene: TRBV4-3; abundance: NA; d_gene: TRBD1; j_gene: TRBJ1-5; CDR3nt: TGCGCCAGCAGCCAGACCGACAGGGACAATCAGCCCCAGCATTTT; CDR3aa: CASSQTDRDNQPQHF
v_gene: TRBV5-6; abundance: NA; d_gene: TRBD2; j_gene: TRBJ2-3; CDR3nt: TGTGCCAGCAGCTTGACTAGCGGGGTCTGGGGCACAGATACGCAGTATTTT; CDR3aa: CASSLTSGVWGTDTQYF
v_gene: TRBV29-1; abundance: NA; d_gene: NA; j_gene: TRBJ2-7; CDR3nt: TGCAGCGTTGAGGACACCTACGAGCAGTACTTC; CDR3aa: CSVEDTYEQYF
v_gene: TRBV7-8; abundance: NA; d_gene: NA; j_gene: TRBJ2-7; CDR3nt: TGTGCCAGCAGCTTAGGGTTACTGGAGCAGTACTTC; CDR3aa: CASSLGLLEQYF